These 8 T cell receptor beta chains originate from one sample sequenced in a study of cytomegalovirus exposure and HLA in healthy donors. With 60 Vbeta and 13 Jbeta primers, the PCR was carried out. Sequenced by immunoSEQ multiplex PCR; TCRdb stores in-frame clones only, minus some. The sample has 120,000 or so clones; approximately 80% are singletons. Input material: PBMCs. These receptors came from a man over 45 in good health and CMV-seropositive.

The chain links TRBV5-4 to TRBJ2-5; TRBD1 agrees at 8 bases. Germline V gene data show CDR1 as SGHNT and CDR2 as YYREEE (reference sequence). The trim removed 3 bases at V and 1 base at J, leaving 2 bases unmatched. There are 14 residues in the CDR3. CDR3 coding DNA: TGTGCCAGCAGCTCACAGGGGGTCCAAGAGACCCAGTACTTC. Residues: CASSSQGVQETQYF.

The chain uses TRBV7-9 and TRBJ2-5; a possible D gene is TRBD2 (6 bases). Germline CDR1 is SEHNR and CDR2 is FQNEAQ (reference sequence). The V gene lost 3 bases and the J gene lost 3 bases, with 11 bases spanning the gap. The CDR3 spans 14 residues. In DNA form, the CDR3 reads TGTGCCAGCAGCTTGGGGACTTCCAAAGAGACCCAGTACTTC. Translating it yields CASSLGTSKETQYF.

This sequence joins TRBV6-1 and TRBJ1-2; a weak D match, TRBD1 (5 bases). With 0 bases removed from V and 6 bases from J, the gap between germline ends came to 11 bases. CDR3 length equals 14 residues. Germline V gene data show CDR1 as MNHNS and CDR2 as SASEGT. CDR3 sequence reads: CASSEARGQDGYTF. The CDR3 DNA is TGTGCCAGCAGTGAAGCAAGGGGTCAAGATGGCTACACCTTC.

This chain joins TRBV9 and TRBJ1-2; perhaps TRBD1 as D (5 bases). The V gene lost 4 bases and the J gene lost 4 bases, with 14 bases spanning the gap. CDR1 is SGDLS, CDR2 YYNGEE, per germline. This CDR3 is built from 14 residues. CDR3 bases: TGTGCCAGCAGCCCGGACAAGTCCTCCTATGGCTACACCTTC. This gives the protein CASSPDKSSYGYTF. The whole variable domain, filled in from reference TRBV9 and TRBJ1-2, reads DSGVTQTPKHLITATGQRVTLRCSPRSGDLSVYWYQQSLDQGLQFLIQYYNGEERAKGNILERFSAQQFPDLHSELNLSSLELGDSALYFCASSPDKSSYGYTFGSGTRLTVV.

The chain combines TRBV29-1 with TRBJ2-4; no definite D call. Between the trimmed V and J ends, which lost 4 bases and 2 bases, there was a span of 9 bases. This CDR3 has 13 residues. The germline V gene encodes CDR1 SQVTM and CDR2 ANQGSEA. CDR3 coding DNA: TGCAGCGTTGCTTCGGGTCCCAAAAACATTCAGTACTTC. This sequence encodes CSVASGPKNIQYF.

The chain recombines TRBV2 with TRBJ1-1; TRBD1 aligns across 10 bases. The CDR3 is made up of 15 amino acids. Trimming took 5 bases from V and 1 from J; bases not matched to a gene: 4. Germline V gene sequence: CDR1 SNHLY, CDR2 FYNNEI. The CDR3 sequence is CASSPRDRGNTEAFF. The CDR3 nucleotides read TGTGCCAGCAGTCCACGGGACAGGGGGAACACTGAAGCTTTCTTT.

This clone showed up just a few times. The rearrangement links TRBV7-9 to TRBJ1-1, with D tentatively TRBD1 (5 bases). Germline loops: CDR1 SEHNR, CDR2 FQNEAQ (reference sequence). CDR3 length equals 16 residues. Trimming left V 5 bases short and J 5 bases short, with 21 bases between. The chain's CDR3 is CASSLSGTVGQTEAFF. The DNA for the CDR3 is TGTGCCAGCAGCCTAAGTGGAACAGTGGGGCAAACTGAAGCTTTCTTT.

The rearrangement joins TRBV4-2 to TRBJ1-3; TRBD1 aligns across 8 bases. The CDR3 runs to 18 residues. V trimming: 3 bases; J trimming: 3 bases; junction bases outside the gene matches: 13. The germline gives CDR1 LGHNA, CDR2 YNFKEQ. The CDR3 DNA follows: TGTGCCAGCAGCCATCCTACAGCCTCAGGGGGCCGTGGAAACACCATATATTTT. Translated: CASSHPTASGGRGNTIYF.